The clone carrying this T cell receptor (beta chain) was detected a few times. No antigen is known for it. The germline gives CDR1 MNHEY, CDR2 SVGAGI. Trimming took 8 bases from V and 8 from J, leaving 18 bases between them. The CDR3 has 13 amino acids. This sample was included in a study of cytomegalovirus exposure and HLA in healthy donors. About the research overall: Later, an analysis reported that the 130 or so validation repertoires had used the same platform as the approximately 690 first-cohort repertoires. Findings and caveats of the study: Per published reports, the classifier diagnosed cytomegalovirus status with high specificity and sensitivity. The TCR clusters that emerged in the first cohort tended, a later analysis found, to co-occur in the approximately 130 validation repertoires.

Profiled with immunoSEQ multiplex PCR; TCRdb holds only in-frame clones, not every one. The table has about 120,000 clones, about 84% seen once. The chain has TRBV6-5 and TRBJ1-1; D gene ambiguous. The clonotype originates from a man in his late teens or twenties in good health and CMV-seronegative. The sample was PBMCs. The CDR3 sequence is CASRLLATEEAFF. Written as DNA, the CDR3 is TGTGCCAGCCGACTATTGGCTACGGAGGAAGCTTTCTTT.